In its sample, the clone carrying this T cell receptor (beta chain) was seen a few times. The length of the CDR3 is 17 residues. The V gene's germline CDR1 is WSHSY and CDR2 SAAADI. The J segment lost 3 bases and the V segment lost 6 bases, leaving 14 bases of the junction unmatched. For the second PCR, which ran for about 6 to 11 cycles, a sample-barcoded 5' primer and a J-beta primer mix were used. TCRdb redid the calling of the 5' RACE reads with MiXCR, one entry per CDR3 protein. The table includes roughly 1,100,000 distinct CDR3 sequences, approximately 25% detected once. Every sample yielded at least 7 million isolated PBMCs. The sample belongs to a study of blood T cells in healthy people across ages. The data were also submitted as part of a second study, on T cells of mothers and their children. That publication notes: The study sampled a few healthy Caucasian mothers and their six children. The search for persistent microchimeric T cell clones detected none.

The sample taken for sequencing was blood. This chain links TRBV10-2 with TRBJ1-2; 9 bases fit TRBD1. The TCR was taken from a girl aged 2-10 years in good health. CDR3 protein: CASRRGDRAPQDYGYTF. CDR3 sequence (DNA): TGCGCCAGCAGAAGGGGGGACAGGGCACCGCAAGACTATGGCTACACCTTC.